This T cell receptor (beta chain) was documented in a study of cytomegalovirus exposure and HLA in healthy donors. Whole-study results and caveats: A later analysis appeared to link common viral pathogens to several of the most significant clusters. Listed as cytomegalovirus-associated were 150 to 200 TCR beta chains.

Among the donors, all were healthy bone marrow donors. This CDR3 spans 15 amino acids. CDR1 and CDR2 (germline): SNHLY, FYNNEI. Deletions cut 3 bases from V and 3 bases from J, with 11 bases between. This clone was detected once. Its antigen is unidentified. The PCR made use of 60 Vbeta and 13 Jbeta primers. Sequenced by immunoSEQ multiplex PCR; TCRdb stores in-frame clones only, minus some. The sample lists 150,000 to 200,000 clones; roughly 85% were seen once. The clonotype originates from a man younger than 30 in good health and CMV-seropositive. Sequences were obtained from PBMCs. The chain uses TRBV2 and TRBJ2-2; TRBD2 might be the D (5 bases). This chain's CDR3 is CASSDPGGYTGELFF. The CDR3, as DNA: TGTGCCAGCAGTGACCCTGGAGGATACACCGGGGAGCTGTTTTTT.